These 10 T cell receptor beta chains were sequenced from one sample in a study of immune evolution from preneoplasia to lung adenocarcinoma. This table comes from immunoSEQ multiplex PCR, and its TCRdb copy is limited to in-frame clones, with some not included. The table records some 7,400 clones, 70% to 80% of them present only once. The sample was FFPE minimally invasive lung adenocarcinoma tissue. These TCRs come from a person aged 70 to 85 with lung adenocarcinoma.

CDR3 DNA sequence: TGTGCCACCAGCAGAGATGTGGGGGGTGAGACCCAGTACTTC. It translates to CATSRDVGGETQYF. The rearrangement links TRBV15 to TRBJ2-5, with D perhaps TRBD2 (6 bases). Trimming took 0 bases from V and 5 from J, leaving 10 bases between them. The CDR3 is made up of 14 amino acids. The germline CDR1 and CDR2 sequences are LNHNV and YYDKDF (reference sequence).

The chain links TRBV21-1 to TRBJ2-2; the D call in the table, TRBD2, was not verified against the DNA. TRBV21-1 is designated a pseudogene. This CDR3 is 13 amino acids long. The CDR3, as DNA: TGTGCCACCCTAGCGGGGAACACCGGGGAGCTGTTTTTT. Its translation is CATLAGNTGELFF.

This clone was recorded once. The J gene is TRBJ2-2, the V gene TRBV2; D gene uncertain. This CDR3 region has 12 residues. Trimming stripped 6 bases from V and 1 base from J, with 3 bases between. Per the germline V gene, CDR1 is SNHLY and CDR2 is FYNNEI. The CDR3, as DNA: TGTGCCAGCAGAGTGAACACCGGGGAGCTGTTTTTT. Its translation: CASRVNTGELFF. The whole variable domain, remainder taken from reference TRBV2 and TRBJ2-2, is EPEVTQTPSHQVTQMGQEVILRCVPISNHLYFYWYRQILGQKVEFLVSFYNNEISEKSEIFDDQFSVERPDGSNFTLKIRSTKLEDSAMYFCASRVNTGELFFGEGSRLTVL.

This clone is a singleton in its sample. This chain joins TRBV27 and TRBJ2-3; 10 bases are shared with TRBD1. The J segment lost 1 base and the V segment lost 5 bases, leaving 6 bases of the junction unmatched. This CDR3 has 16 amino acids. Per germline, CDR1 MNHEY and CDR2 SMNVEV (reference sequence). The CDR3 spells CASSDPGQGRTDTQYF. The CDR3 DNA reads as TGTGCCAGCAGTGACCCGGGACAGGGGCGCACAGATACGCAGTATTTT.

The chain couples TRBV6-1 to TRBJ1-1; 8 positions agree with TRBD1. CDR3 length: 13 residues. Unmatched junction bases numbered 4, after V lost 6 bases and J lost 4 bases. Germline CDR1 and CDR2: MNHNS and SASEGT. In DNA form, the CDR3 reads TGTGCCAGCAGGGACAGGGCTTTCACTGAAGCTTTCTTT. Translating it yields CASRDRAFTEAFF.

V is TRBV11-2 and J is TRBJ1-3; the D is unclear. Germline V gene sequence: CDR1 SGHAT, CDR2 FQNNGV. The CDR3 has 13 residues. V shed 1 base and J shed 3 bases, with 4 bases lying between them. CDR3 nucleotide sequence: TGTGCCAGCAGCTTAGGTATTGGAAACACCATATATTTT. Translation: CASSLGIGNTIYF.

This clone has just one count. The genes are TRBV27 and TRBJ2-7; 7 bases map to TRBD1. The germline V gene encodes CDR1 MNHEY and CDR2 SMNVEV (reference sequence). CDR3 size: 14 residues. The V and J ends lost 3 bases and 4 bases, in that order; junction bases with no gene match: 6. The CDR3 is CASSFIDRVYEQYF. The CDR3, as DNA: TGTGCCAGCAGTTTTATAGACAGGGTTTACGAGCAGTACTTC.

CDR3 nucleotide sequence: TGCGCCAGCAGCCAAGATATAGGCGGGCCCCAGCATTTT. Its protein is CASSQDIGGPQHF. The chain links TRBV4-3 to TRBJ1-5; D gene ambiguous. The CDR3 extends over 13 amino acids. Per germline, CDR1 LGHNA and CDR2 YSLEER. The V and J ends lost 0 bases and 9 bases respectively, with 9 bases between them.

This chain uses TRBV5-1 with TRBJ2-7; D gene uncertain. The germline V gene has CDR1 SGHRS and CDR2 YFSETQ. V gave up 4 bases and J gave up 6 bases, with 14 bases separating them. This CDR3 comprises 13 residues. CDR3 residues: CASSLNQLSEQYF. In DNA, the CDR3 is TGCGCCAGCAGCCTGAATCAGTTGTCCGAGCAGTACTTC.

The V gene is TRBV5-8, the J gene TRBJ2-5; 11 bases line up with TRBD2. CDR3 size: 19 residues. J gave up 2 bases and V 0 bases, and 12 bases lay outside the gene matches. Germline lookup yields CDR1 SGHTS and CDR2 YDEGEE. DNA of the CDR3: TGTGCCAGCAGCTTGGAGGGGGGGACTAGCGGAGGAGGGCAAGAGACCCAGTACTTC. This encodes CASSLEGGTSGGGQETQYF.